The 24 T cell receptor beta chains below come from one sample, sequenced in a study of OX40 agonist ivuxolimab in advanced cancers. Assay used: immunoSEQ multiplex PCR; TCRdb lists only in-frame clones, some missing. The sample lists about 68,000 clones, 75% to 85% occurring once. The sequencing here drew on CD4+ or CD8+ T cells sorted from blood, taken in a trial of the OX40 agonist ivuxolimab. These receptors originate from an adult with an advanced solid tumor such as melanoma, head and neck, liver or kidney cancer.

This clone was found a few times. The chain couples TRBV6-1 to TRBJ1-5, with D unresolved. CDR3 size: 14 residues. V gave up 1 base and J gave up 9 bases, with 13 bases separating them. Germline lookup yields CDR1 MNHNS and CDR2 SASEGT. The CDR3 DNA reads TGTGCCAGCAGTGAAGTCCACGGTTTGAGGCCCCAGCATTTT. Protein sequence: CASSEVHGLRPQHF.

The gene calls are TRBV2 and TRBJ2-2; 8 bases are shared with TRBD1. The CDR3 is 14 amino acids. Germline assignment: CDR1 SNHLY and CDR2 FYNNEI. V gave up 8 bases and J gave up 3 bases; unmatched junction bases: 5. The CDR3 protein is CASAGGRDTGELFF. CDR3 nucleotides: TGTGCCAGCGCAGGGGGCAGGGACACCGGGGAGCTGTTTTTT.

This clone was found a few times. The chain links TRBV10-3 to TRBJ1-4; D remains unclear. Germline V lookup: CDR1 ENHRY, CDR2 SYGVKD. V shed 7 bases and J shed 7 bases, with 10 bases lying between them. The CDR3 is 12 amino acids. CDR3 region: CAIKGEGEKLFF. For the CDR3, the DNA is TGTGCCATCAAGGGCGAAGGTGAAAAACTGTTTTTT.

This chain joins TRBV10-3 and TRBJ2-5; 9 bases fit TRBD2. V was pared by 6 bases and J by 6 bases, with 11 bases of the junction left unmatched. The CDR3 spans 15 residues. CDR1 is ENHRY, CDR2 SYGVKD, per germline. CDR3 DNA: TGTGCCATCAGGGTAGCTAGCGGGATAGGGAAGACCCAGTACTTC. Its protein product is CAIRVASGIGKTQYF.

The V and J genes are TRBV11-3 and TRBJ2-2; a weak D match, TRBD2 (6 bases). Between the trimmed V and J ends, which lost 5 bases and 7 bases, there was a span of 11 bases. The length of the CDR3 is 13 residues. Germline-derived CDR1 and CDR2 are SGHNT and YENEEA. CDR3 loop: CASSPGTGGELFF. The CDR3 nucleotides are TGTGCCAGCAGCCCCGGGACTGGCGGGGAGCTGTTTTTT.

The chain is built from TRBV29-1 and TRBJ2-1; D gene ambiguous. V was shortened by 1 base and J by 4 bases, with 11 bases between the two germline ends. CDR1 SQVTM and CDR2 ANQGSEA come from the germline V gene. The CDR3 runs to 14 residues. CDR3 bases: TGCAGCGTTGAAGTCCGTTATGGATACAATGAGCAGTTCTTC. It codes for CSVEVRYGYNEQFF.

The V and J genes are TRBV9 and TRBJ2-3; no reliable D call. Trimming shortened V by 0 bases and J by 1 base, and 3 bases separated the two germline ends. The CDR3 has 13 residues. Germline CDR1 reads SGDLS; CDR2 reads YYNGEE. The CDR3, as DNA: TGTGCCAGCAGCGTAGCGGGCACAGATACGCAGTATTTT. As protein: CASSVAGTDTQYF.

V is TRBV7-2 and J is TRBJ1-4; 7 nucleotides align to TRBD1. Germline V CDR1 and CDR2: SGHTA, FQGNSA. The ends lost 5 bases at V and 15 bases at J; junction bases unmatched: 21. This CDR3 region has 16 residues. The CDR3 DNA is TGTGCCAGCAGCCCAGACGCAGGACAGGCCGCCCCCGATTTGTTTTTT. This translates into CASSPDAGQAAPDLFF.

The gene calls are TRBV6-5 and TRBJ2-3; 10 nucleotides line up with TRBD2. With V trimmed by 8 bases and J by 6 bases, 8 bases remained unmatched. The CDR3 covers 14 residues. Germline CDR1 and CDR2: MNHEY and SVGAGI. CDR3 sequence (DNA): TGTGCCAGCCGACTTGAAGCGGGAGGGGATACGCAGTATTTT. Amino acid sequence: CASRLEAGGDTQYF.

The V gene is TRBV10-3, the J gene TRBJ2-7, with 8 bases that match TRBD2. In germline, CDR1 is ENHRY, CDR2 SYGVKD. This CDR3 has 17 amino acids. V was clipped by 0 bases and J by 1 base; unmatched bases: 8. CDR3 nucleotides: TGTGCCATCAGTGAGTCTGGCGGGGGGCATCGTTCCTACGAGCAGTACTTC. This codes for CAISESGGGHRSYEQYF.

This chain connects TRBV7-2 to TRBJ2-1, with TRBD1 matching 11 bases. CDR3 size: 15 residues. Germline CDR1 reads SGHTA; CDR2 reads FQGNSA. The ends lost 4 bases at V and 8 bases at J; junction bases unmatched: 7. CDR3 nucleotide sequence: TGTGCCAGCAGCTATGGACAGGGGGCGCATCATGAGCAGTTCTTC. Its protein is CASSYGQGAHHEQFF. Full variable domain (rest looked up from reference TRBV7-2 and TRBJ2-1): GAGVSQSPSNKVTEKGKDVELRCDPISGHTALYWYRQSLGQGLEFLIYFQGNSAPDKSGLPSDRFSAERTGGSVSTLTIQRTQQEDSAVYLCASSYGQGAHHEQFFGPGTRLTVL.

The sample holds a few counts of this clone. This rearrangement joins TRBV5-4 to TRBJ2-5; 7 nucleotides align to TRBD2. The CDR3 contains 16 residues. CDR1 and CDR2 (germline): SGHNT, YYREEE (reference sequence). Trimming took 0 bases from V and 5 from J; bases not matched to a gene: 10. The CDR3 nucleotides read TGTGCCAGCAGCTTGGCCGCGGGGGAAGGATTTGAGACCCAGTACTTC. Amino acids: CASSLAAGEGFETQYF.

This chain connects TRBV11-2 to TRBJ2-7; D remains ambiguous. Trimming removed 3 bases from V and 0 bases from J, with 6 bases in between. The V gene's germline CDR1 is SGHAT and CDR2 FQNNGV. This CDR3 comprises 13 residues. CDR3 loop: CASSFTDSYEQYF. The CDR3 DNA reads as TGTGCCAGCAGCTTTACGGACTCCTACGAGCAGTACTTC.

This clone was counted between two and nine times. The chain employs TRBV19 and TRBJ2-6; unclear D gene. The germline gives CDR1 LNHDA, CDR2 SQIVND (reference sequence). CDR3 size: 15 residues. Trimming shortened V by 3 bases and J by 2 bases, and 8 bases separated the two germline ends. The CDR3 bases are TGTGCCAGTAGTATTAGCCAGGCTGGGGCCAACGTCCTGACTTTC. As protein: CASSISQAGANVLTF.

The chain couples TRBV6-1 to TRBJ1-5; D is ambiguous. The length of the CDR3 is 11 residues. The germline V gene has CDR1 MNHNS and CDR2 SASEGT. Trimming took 5 bases from V and 6 from J, leaving 5 bases between them. The CDR3 nucleotides are TGTGCCAGCAGTAAGAGTCAGCCCCAGCATTTT. Translated, it gives CASSKSQPQHF.

This clone was observed once. The chain has TRBV21-1 and TRBJ1-5; the table assigns TRBD1, which was not confirmed against the DNA. TRBV21-1 is an annotated pseudogene. The CDR3 covers 17 residues. CDR3 coding DNA: TGTGCCAGCAGCAAACCGAGGACAGGGTGTGGCAATCAGCCCCAGCATTTT. It is translated as CASSKPRTGCGNQPQHF.

The count of this clone is one. This chain connects TRBV5-1 to TRBJ2-1, with 8 nucleotides matching TRBD1. The germline CDR1 and CDR2 sequences are SGHRS and YFSETQ. After removal of 4 bases from V and 8 bases from J, the junction contained 5 bases not matched to a gene. The CDR3 runs 13 residues. The CDR3, as DNA: TGCGCCAGCAGCGGACAGGGAATAGATGAGCAGTTCTTC. Its translation: CASSGQGIDEQFF. The full variable domain, in which reference TRBV5-1 and TRBJ2-1 provide the parts outside the CDR3, is KAGVTQTPRYLIKTRGQQVTLSCSPISGHRSVSWYQQTPGQGLQFLFEYFSETQRNKGNFPGRFSGRQFSNSRSEMNVSTLELGDSALYLCASSGQGIDEQFFGPGTRLTVL.

The chain combines TRBV5-6 with TRBJ2-7, with a tentative D call TRBD2 (5 bases). Germline CDR1 SGHDT, CDR2 YYEEEE. This CDR3 contains 13 residues. V gave up 5 bases and J gave up 5 bases, with 14 bases separating them. CDR3 residues: CASSRPGFNEQYF. CDR3 coding DNA: TGTGCCAGCAGTCGTCCGGGATTCAACGAGCAGTACTTC.

The V gene is TRBV10-1, the J gene TRBJ1-1; D is unresolved. The V end lost 2 bases, the J end lost 10 bases, and 17 bases lay between the germline ends. Germline CDR1 WNHNN, CDR2 SYGVQD (reference sequence). The CDR3 runs to 14 residues. CDR3 nucleotides: TGCGCCAGCAGTGAGCCACCGGGGTCCGAGGGAGCTTTCTTT. Translated, it gives CASSEPPGSEGAFF.

The rearrangement uses TRBV4-3 and TRBJ2-2, with a tentative D call TRBD2 (5 bases). The CDR3 sequence is 16 residues long. Germline V lookup: CDR1 LGHNA, CDR2 YSLEER. Trimming took 0 bases from V and 1 from J, leaving 9 bases between them. The CDR3 bases are TGCGCCAGCAGCCAAGATCCGGGGATGAACACCGGGGAGCTGTTTTTT. This sequence encodes CASSQDPGMNTGELFF.

The chain combines TRBV11-2 with TRBJ2-1; no reliable D call. Between the trimmed V and J ends, which lost 0 bases and 5 bases, there was a span of 5 bases. CDR3 length equals 13 residues. In germline, CDR1 is SGHAT, CDR2 FQNNGV. The CDR3 coding sequence is TGTGCCAGCAGCTTAGATACCCACAATGAGCAGTTCTTC. Residues: CASSLDTHNEQFF. The full variable domain, completed using reference TRBV11-2 and TRBJ2-1, is EAGVAQSPRYKIIEKRQSVAFWCNPISGHATLYWYQQILGQGPKLLIQFQNNGVVDDSQLPKDRFSAERLKGVDSTLKIQPAKLEDSAVYLCASSLDTHNEQFFGPGTRLTVL.

The chain combines TRBV29-1 with TRBJ1-2, with 7 bases that match TRBD1. CDR1 and CDR2 from the germline V gene are SQVTM and ANQGSEA. The CDR3 is made up of 13 amino acids. V lost 6 bases to trimming and J lost 3 bases; unmatched junction nucleotides: 7. This CDR3 reads CSVSTGADYGYTF. In nucleotides, the CDR3 is TGCAGCGTCTCAACAGGGGCCGACTATGGCTACACCTTC.

This rearrangement joins TRBV30 to TRBJ2-5; no firm D call. This CDR3 has 13 amino acids. V was trimmed by 2 bases and J by 3 bases, leaving 10 bases between them. From germline, CDR1 is GTSNPN and CDR2 SVGIG (reference sequence). CDR3 sequence reads: CAWSIGQKETQYF. In DNA, the CDR3 is TGTGCCTGGAGTATTGGCCAGAAAGAGACCCAGTACTTC.

This CDR3 is CASSLSSGTKIRSTYEQYF. The CDR3 coding sequence is TGCGCCAGCAGCTTGTCTAGCGGGACGAAAATTCGAAGTACCTACGAGCAGTACTTC. V usage is TRBV5-1 and J usage is TRBJ2-7, with 9 bases identical to TRBD2. Germline CDR1 is SGHRS and CDR2 is YFSETQ. The trim removed 1 base at V and 2 bases at J, leaving 16 bases unmatched. CDR3 length: 19 residues.